Shown below are 25 T cell receptor beta chains from a single sample sequenced in a study of cytomegalovirus exposure and HLA in healthy donors (dated by TCRdb to about 2017). The library came from the immunoSEQ multiplex PCR assay. TCRdb mirrors the immuneACCESS table, restricted to in-frame sequences. Some clones are absent from its copies; in checked studies, under half trace to an unresolved V gene, and the reason for the others is unknown. In this sample the table shows 60,000 to 65,000 clones, roughly 96% of which occur a single time. The leading ten clones occupy roughly 6% of the sample. Sequences were obtained from PBMCs. All receptors derive from a woman aged 18-29 years in good health and CMV-seropositive.

The V call is TRBV4-2, the J call TRBJ2-7; D unclear. This CDR3 spans 13 amino acids. Germline CDR1 LGHNA, CDR2 YNFKEQ. Trimming took 1 base from V and 3 from J, leaving 7 bases between them. Written as DNA, the CDR3 is TGTGCCAGCAGCCAAGGCCGCGACTACGAGCAGTACTTC. This translates into CASSQGRDYEQYF.

This clone was seen only once. The gene calls are TRBV6-6 and TRBJ1-5; D unresolved. The CDR3 totals 14 residues. CDR1 MNHNY and CDR2 SVGAGI come from the germline V gene (reference sequence). V lost 0 bases and J 5 bases, leaving 8 bases between the germline ends. The CDR3 DNA reads as TGTGCCAGCAGTTACTCGAACAGCTATCAGCCCCAGCATTTT. Translating gives CASSYSNSYQPQHF.

This clone was recorded once. The J gene is TRBJ2-2, the V gene TRBV29-1; TRBD1 aligns across 8 bases. The CDR3 length is 17 residues. CDR1 and CDR2 from the germline V gene are SQVTM and ANQGSEA. With V trimmed by 0 bases and J by 1 base, 7 bases remained unmatched. The chain's CDR3 is CSVEERQGNWNTGELFF. CDR3 nucleotides: TGCAGCGTTGAAGAACGACAGGGGAATTGGAACACCGGGGAGCTGTTTTTT.

The chain recombines TRBV5-1 with TRBJ2-1; D may be TRBD2 (6 bases). This CDR3 has 16 amino acids. CDR1 and CDR2 from the germline V gene are SGHRS and YFSETQ. V was trimmed by 1 base and J by 6 bases, leaving 17 bases between them. This CDR3 reads CASSLLSLAESNEQFF. For the CDR3, the DNA is TGCGCCAGCAGCTTGTTGTCATTAGCGGAAAGCAATGAGCAGTTCTTC.

The V and J genes are TRBV6-5 and TRBJ1-2, with TRBD1 identical over 7 bases. This CDR3 contains 14 residues. Per germline, CDR1 MNHEY and CDR2 SVGAGI. Germline trimming cut 6 bases from V and 5 bases from J; bases unmatched to any gene: 9. The CDR3 sequence: CASRPEGQPYGYTF. Here the CDR3 DNA reads TGTGCCAGCAGACCCGAGGGACAGCCTTATGGCTACACCTTC.

The chain employs TRBV10-3 and TRBJ2-1, with 8 bases identical to TRBD2. This CDR3 region has 15 residues. The trim removed 6 bases at V and 8 bases at J, leaving 12 bases unmatched. Germline values: CDR1 ENHRY, CDR2 SYGVKD. The CDR3 reads CAIRDPSGRRYEQFF. The CDR3 bases are TGTGCCATCAGGGACCCCAGCGGGAGAAGATATGAGCAGTTCTTC.

J is TRBJ1-4 and V is TRBV19; possibly TRBD1 for D (5 bases). CDR3 length: 15 amino acids. Trimming left V 2 bases short and J 7 bases short, with 14 bases between. Germline loops: CDR1 LNHDA, CDR2 SQIVND (reference sequence). Written as DNA, the CDR3 is TGTGCCAGTAGTATAAGGAGGAGGGACCCTGAAAAACTGTTTTTT. It encodes CASSIRRRDPEKLFF.

The chain employs TRBV9 and TRBJ2-3; D unclear. V shed 0 bases and J shed 6 bases, with 11 bases lying between them. Germline V gene lookup returns CDR1 SGDLS and CDR2 YYNGEE. The length of the CDR3 is 14 residues. Here the CDR3 DNA reads TGTGCCAGCAGCGTAGGAAGTAGTTTGGATACGCAGTATTTT. It translates to CASSVGSSLDTQYF.

This chain links TRBV5-6 with TRBJ2-5, with D perhaps TRBD1 (5 bases). Germline assignment: CDR1 SGHDT and CDR2 YYEEEE. The V end lost 0 bases, the J end lost 4 bases, and 7 bases lay between the germline ends. The CDR3 consists of 13 residues. This CDR3 is CASSLAGSETQYF. In nucleotides, the CDR3 is TGTGCCAGCAGCTTGGCAGGGTCAGAGACCCAGTACTTC.

This clone was seen just once. The J gene is TRBJ2-1, the V gene TRBV11-2; 10 nucleotides line up with TRBD1. The CDR3 sequence is 13 residues long. The germline gives CDR1 SGHAT, CDR2 FQNNGV. V lost 4 bases and J lost 8; bases outside the gene matches: 2. The CDR3 DNA is TGTGCCAGCAGCTCGACAGGGGGCGATGAGCAGTTCTTC. This gives the protein CASSSTGGDEQFF.

The chain carries TRBV7-9 and TRBJ2-2, with D uncertain. Deletions cut 6 bases from V and 4 bases from J, with 12 bases between. The CDR3 extends over 14 amino acids. Per the germline V gene, CDR1 is SEHNR and CDR2 is FQNEAQ (reference sequence). This CDR3 reads CASRPSSLTGELFF. The CDR3 bases are TGTGCCAGCAGACCTTCGAGCCTCACCGGGGAGCTGTTTTTT. The full variable domain, its missing parts supplied by reference TRBV7-9 and TRBJ2-2, is DTGVSQNPRHKITKRGQNVTFRCDPISEHNRLYWYRQTLGQGPEFLTYFQNEAQLEKSRLLSDRFSAERPKGSFSTLEIQRTEQGDSAMYLCASRPSSLTGELFFGEGSRLTVL.

J is TRBJ1-5 and V is TRBV19; unclear D gene. Trimming stripped 6 bases from V and 2 bases from J, with 17 bases between. Germline lookup yields CDR1 LNHDA and CDR2 SQIVND (reference sequence). The CDR3 totals 16 residues. CDR3 coding DNA: TGTGCCAGTAGCCCAAACGAGGGATTCGGCAATCAGCCCCAGCATTTT. Its protein is CASSPNEGFGNQPQHF.

The chain links TRBV6-1 to TRBJ2-7; perhaps TRBD2 as D (6 bases). This CDR3 has 14 amino acids. The germline CDR1 and CDR2 sequences are MNHNS and SASEGT. Trimming pared 6 bases from V and 6 bases from J, leaving 18 bases between. This CDR3 reads CASRPRGLLGEQYF. The CDR3 region has the DNA TGTGCCAGCAGGCCTCGGGGGTTGTTGGGCGAGCAGTACTTC.

The chain links TRBV28 to TRBJ2-1; no definite D call. The V gene lost 6 bases and the J gene lost 10 bases, with 16 bases spanning the gap. Germline V lookup: CDR1 MDHEN, CDR2 SYDVKM. The CDR3 contains 13 residues. CDR3 coding DNA: TGTGCCAGCAGCTTGACCAGGTTGAGAGAGCAGTTCTTC. It translates to CASSLTRLREQFF. Full variable domain (remainder filled in from reference TRBV28 and TRBJ2-1): DVKVTQSSRYLVKRTGEKVFLECVQDMDHENMFWYRQDPGLGLRLIYFSYDVKMKEKGDIPEGYSVSREKKERFSLILESASTNQTSMYLCASSLTRLREQFFGPGTRLTVL.

This clone has a handful of counts. V gene TRBV27 combines with J gene TRBJ2-1, with TRBD2 matching 8 bases. Germline V CDR1 and CDR2: MNHEY, SMNVEV (reference sequence). The CDR3 length is 15 residues. The V gene end was trimmed by 6 bases and the J gene end by 0 bases; junction bases not matched to a gene: 4. The CDR3 DNA reads TGTGCCAGCAGCCGAGGGACTAGCTCCTACAATGAGCAGTTCTTC. This encodes CASSRGTSSYNEQFF.

This clone was seen just once. The V gene is TRBV10-2, the J gene TRBJ2-2; D uncertain. V lost 0 bases to trimming and J lost 6 bases, with 5 bases between them. CDR3 size: 13 residues. Germline CDR1 is WSHSY and CDR2 is SAAADI. CDR3 DNA: TGCGCCAGCAGTGAGTCCAGGCCCGGGGAGCTGTTTTTT. This codes for CASSESRPGELFF.

The J gene is TRBJ2-1, the V gene TRBV5-8; D not resolved. The CDR3 spans 15 residues. Trimming shortened V by 0 bases and J by 2 bases, and 9 bases separated the two germline ends. Germline V gives CDR1 SGHTS, CDR2 YDEGEE. CDR3 protein: CASSLVVVPYNEQFF. The CDR3 nucleotides read TGTGCCAGCAGCTTGGTAGTAGTCCCCTACAATGAGCAGTTCTTC.

V usage is TRBV2 and J usage is TRBJ2-5; D gene ambiguous. This CDR3 has 14 residues. Per germline, CDR1 SNHLY and CDR2 FYNNEI. The V end lost 7 bases, the J end lost 3 bases, and 15 bases lay between the germline ends. CDR3 sequence reads: CASTLSVSEETQYF. In DNA form, the CDR3 reads TGTGCCAGCACCCTGTCGGTCTCCGAAGAGACCCAGTACTTC.

This chain connects TRBV11-2 to TRBJ2-1, with 7 bases matching TRBD1. V was clipped by 5 bases and J by 0 bases; unmatched bases: 7. Germline values: CDR1 SGHAT, CDR2 FQNNGV. CDR3 size: 16 residues. For the CDR3, the DNA is TGTGCCAGCAGCACGTGGACAGGAGTCTCCTACAATGAGCAGTTCTTC. Translation: CASSTWTGVSYNEQFF.

The gene calls are TRBV5-4 and TRBJ2-2; D is perhaps TRBD1 (6 bases). The CDR3 contains 15 residues. The germline V gene has CDR1 SGHNT and CDR2 YYREEE (reference sequence). The V gene lost 2 bases and the J gene lost 5 bases, with 13 bases spanning the gap. CDR3 residues: CASSFGRRGTGELFF. Here the CDR3 DNA reads TGTGCCAGCAGCTTTGGGCGTAGGGGGACCGGGGAGCTGTTTTTT.

The rearrangement joins TRBV6-1 to TRBJ2-1, with 9 bases fitting TRBD2. J lost 5 bases, V lost 2 bases, and 4 bases had no gene match. Germline CDR1 is MNHNS and CDR2 is SASEGT. The CDR3 contains 15 residues. This CDR3 is CASSELAGGNNEQFF. The CDR3 region has the DNA TGTGCCAGCAGTGAATTGGCGGGAGGGAACAATGAGCAGTTCTTC.

There are a few counts of this clone. The chain combines TRBV6-1 with TRBJ2-7; possible D gene TRBD2, 5 bases. The CDR3 loop spans 14 amino acids. V was clipped by 6 bases and J by 0 bases, with 12 bases between them. CDR1 and CDR2 from the germline V gene are MNHNS and SASEGT. For the CDR3, the DNA is TGTGCCAGCAGGGATGTTGGGAGCTCCTACGAGCAGTACTTC. Encoded protein: CASRDVGSSYEQYF.

The V and J genes are TRBV28 and TRBJ2-7; D is unresolved. This CDR3 comprises 13 residues. Germline V gene sequence: CDR1 MDHEN, CDR2 SYDVKM. The germline V and J ends were trimmed by 3 bases and 3 bases, with 9 bases remaining between them. The CDR3 sequence: CASSLGRNYEQYF. CDR3 coding DNA: TGTGCCAGCAGTTTGGGCAGGAACTACGAGCAGTACTTC.

This rearrangement joins TRBV10-3 to TRBJ2-1; 7 bases fit TRBD2. The CDR3 has 20 residues. Germline CDR1 and CDR2: ENHRY and SYGVKD. V lost 3 bases, J lost 1 base, and 18 bases stayed unmatched. Here the CDR3 DNA reads TGTGCCATCAGTGACCACGCCGGGGGGAGCCGGGGGAGGTCCTACAATGAGCAGTTCTTC. It codes for CAISDHAGGSRGRSYNEQFF.

The chain has TRBV7-3 and TRBJ1-1; D ambiguous. The V and J ends lost 3 bases and 1 base respectively, with 6 bases between them. CDR1 is SGHTA and CDR2 is FQGTGA in the germline V gene. The CDR3 spans 13 residues. The CDR3 sequence is CASSFTQNTEAFF. The CDR3 region has the DNA TGTGCCAGCAGCTTCACACAGAACACTGAAGCTTTCTTT.